Listed below are T cell receptor beta chains from one sample, sequenced in a study of control samples from healthy donors and cancer patients. Profiled with immunoSEQ multiplex PCR; TCRdb holds only in-frame clones, not every one. This table holds under 85,000 clones, under 95% found once. The sequenced sample consisted of PBMCs. Receptors originate from a woman aged 40 to 50 with lung cancer. The CDR3 runs from the conserved cysteine through the conserved F or W. Each record gives: D gene, J gene, V gene, CDR3 DNA, CDR3 protein. The D gene is left open where the match is weak.

TRBD1	TRBJ1-4	TRBV28	TGTGCCAGCAAGGGGACAGGTAGTGAGGAAAAACTGTTTTTT	CASKGTGSEEKLFF
TRBD2	TRBJ2-3	TRBV2	TGTGCCAGCAGTACCCGTGAGCGGGGAGAAGGAGATACGCAGTATTTT	CASSTRERGEGDTQYF
.	TRBJ1-1	TRBV11-3	TGTGCCAGCAGCTTAGCGACAAGAGGAGCTTTCTTT	CASSLATRGAFF
TRBD1	TRBJ1-4	TRBV5-6	TGTGCCAGCAGCTTAAGGGACAGGGGTTGGGAAAAACTGTTTTTT	CASSLRDRGWEKLFF
.	TRBJ1-5	TRBV6-5	TGTGCCAGCAGTTATCTGGGTGGGAATCAGCCCCAGCATTTT	CASSYLGGNQPQHF
.	TRBJ1-5	TRBV7-2	TGTGCCAGCAGCTTAGCGCATGCCGCGGAAGGGAATCAGCCCCAGCATTTT	CASSLAHAAEGNQPQHF
.	TRBJ1-2	TRBV28	TGTGCCAGCAGCAATATTCGAAATGAATATGGCTACACCTTC	CASSNIRNEYGYTF
.	TRBJ2-5	TRBV6-1	TGTGCCAGCAGTGACAGGGTCGTGGAGACCCAGTACTTC	CASSDRVVETQYF
.	TRBJ1-2	TRBV6-4	TGTGCCAGCCATGGGATAGATCGGGCGGATACTATCTATGGCTACACCTTC	CASHGIDRADTIYGYTF
.	TRBJ2-7	TRBV11-2	TGTGCCAGCAGCTTAGGACCAGCCTCCTACGAGCAGTACTTC	CASSLGPASYEQYF
.	TRBJ1-4	TRBV9	TGTGCCAGCAGCGTAGGGGGGTTTAGTGAAAAACTGTTTTTT	CASSVGGFSEKLFF